These 14 T cell receptor beta chains were all obtained from the same sample, sequenced in a study of radiation and T cells in renal cell carcinoma. Generated by immunoSEQ multiplex PCR, the TCRdb table keeps only in-frame clones and is missing some. In the table there are 120,000 or so clones, 81% of which are singletons. Specified time point: blood 2 weeks post-SBRT. Noted treatment: 15 Gy SBRT to primary tumor, nephrectomy 4 weeks later. The sample in question was blood, obtained from a patient whose treatment included radiotherapy and nephrectomy. The origin of the receptors is a man aged 45 to 65 with renal cell carcinoma.

V and J are TRBV5-4 and TRBJ2-3; 9 positions match TRBD2. This CDR3 is 15 amino acids long. The V gene's germline CDR1 is SGHNT and CDR2 YYREEE (reference sequence). The junction had 3 bases not matched to a gene; V was cut back by 0 bases and J by 4 bases. This CDR3 reads CASSLEASGADTQYF. The DNA for the CDR3 is TGTGCCAGCAGCTTGGAAGCTAGCGGGGCAGATACGCAGTATTTT. Based on the CDR3 plus reference TRBV5-4 and TRBJ2-3, the full variable domain is ETGVTQSPTHLIKTRGQQVTLRCSSQSGHNTVSWYQQALGQGPQFIFQYYREEENGRGNFPPRFSGLQFPNYSSELNVNALELDDSALYLCASSLEASGADTQYFGPGTRLTVL.

The CDR3 loop reads CASSEQGLNTEAFF. The DNA for the CDR3 is TGTGCCAGCAGTGAGCAGGGATTGAACACTGAAGCTTTCTTT. The chain uses TRBV2 and TRBJ1-1, with a possible D match to TRBD1 (5 bases). V lost 3 bases, J lost 0 bases, and 8 bases lay in between. The germline gives CDR1 SNHLY, CDR2 FYNNEI. The CDR3 sequence is 14 residues long.

V and J are TRBV19 and TRBJ2-1; 7 bases fit TRBD1. The CDR3 spans 16 residues. Trimming at V came to 5 bases and at J to 6 bases, leaving 13 bases not matched to a gene. Looked up from germline, CDR1 is LNHDA and CDR2 is SQIVND (reference sequence). CDR3 region: CASSLPTGYSGNEQFF. The CDR3 DNA sequence: TGTGCCAGTAGTCTCCCGACAGGGTACTCGGGCAATGAGCAGTTCTTC. The whole variable domain, remainder taken from reference TRBV19 and TRBJ2-1, is DGGITQSPKYLFRKEGQNVTLSCEQNLNHDAMYWYRQDPGQGLRLIYYSQIVNDFQKGDIAEGYSVSREKKESFPLTVTSAQKNPTAFYLCASSLPTGYSGNEQFFGPGTRLTVL.

The V and J genes are TRBV15 and TRBJ1-5; D is uncertain. This CDR3 is built from 16 residues. Per germline, CDR1 LNHNV and CDR2 YYDKDF (reference sequence). Trimming pared 4 bases from V and 3 bases from J, leaving 16 bases between. CDR3 loop: CATSTEGGILNQPQHF. As DNA, the CDR3 is TGTGCCACCAGCACAGAAGGAGGCATTCTCAATCAGCCCCAGCATTTT.

The chain combines TRBV18 with TRBJ2-2, with TRBD1 matching over 9 bases. The CDR3 runs 16 residues. V was clipped by 4 bases and J by 6 bases; unmatched bases: 9. Germline CDR1 KGHSH, CDR2 LQKENI. The CDR3 here is CASSRGQGIEAGELFF. CDR3 coding DNA: TGTGCCAGCTCACGAGGACAGGGGATCGAAGCCGGGGAGCTGTTTTTT.

This clone occurred once. The rearrangement links TRBV6-6 to TRBJ2-7, with TRBD1 identical over 9 bases. The germline V gene has CDR1 MNHNY and CDR2 SVGAGI (reference sequence). The CDR3 has 15 residues. Trimming at V came to 6 bases and at J to 0 bases, leaving 6 bases not matched to a gene. In DNA form, the CDR3 reads TGTGCCAGCAGGACCGGGACAGGGAGCTCCTACGAGCAGTACTTC. Translation gives CASRTGTGSSYEQYF.

This clone was observed a handful of times. The chain joins TRBV18 to TRBJ1-5, with D perhaps TRBD1 (5 bases). Germline CDR1 and CDR2: KGHSH and LQKENI. The CDR3 is made up of 16 amino acids. Trimming pared 3 bases from V and 2 bases from J, leaving 14 bases between. DNA of the CDR3: TGTGCCAGCTCACCCGGCAGGGCGGGGGGCAATCAGCCCCAGCATTTT. Protein sequence: CASSPGRAGGNQPQHF.

The chain employs TRBV30 and TRBJ1-2; D possibly corresponds to TRBD1 (5 bases). CDR3 size: 12 residues. Per germline, CDR1 GTSNPN and CDR2 SVGIG (reference sequence). DNA of the CDR3: TGTGCGGTGGACCCTGGGGGCTATGGCTACACCTTC. Translating gives CAVDPGGYGYTF.

The chain combines TRBV7-2 with TRBJ1-2; D unclear. CDR3 length equals 14 residues. Per the germline V gene, CDR1 is SGHTA and CDR2 is FQGNSA. V gave up 1 base and J gave up 7 bases, with 13 bases separating them. In nucleotides, the CDR3 is TGTGCCAGCAGCTTAGATTACAGTGCGTCTGGCTACACCTTC. It specifies CASSLDYSASGYTF.

The chain joins TRBV6-5 to TRBJ1-1; D uncertain. The V end lost 8 bases, the J end lost 3 bases, and 13 bases lay between the germline ends. CDR3 length equals 13 residues. CDR1 MNHEY and CDR2 SVGAGI come from the germline V gene. This CDR3 reads CASGHLKDTEAFF. The CDR3 DNA follows: TGTGCCAGCGGGCACCTCAAGGACACTGAAGCTTTCTTT.

A remark on this clone: A junction end diverges from the germline sequence, so it may reflect a read error. V usage is TRBV2 and J usage is TRBJ2-7, with 9 positions matching TRBD1. The CDR3 runs 12 residues. Germline-derived CDR1 and CDR2 are SNHLY and FYNNEI. The DNA of the CDR3 is TGTGCCAGCAGTGAGGTAACAGGGGGCGAATGCTTC. It codes for CASSEVTGGECF.

This sequence joins TRBV5-4 and TRBJ1-2; TRBD1 matches 10 bases. V lost 2 bases to trimming and J lost 2 bases; unmatched junction nucleotides: 3. The CDR3 loop spans 15 amino acids. Germline-derived CDR1 and CDR2 are SGHNT and YYREEE (reference sequence). The CDR3 nucleotides read TGTGCCAGCAGCTTAAGGACAGGGGGGAACTATGGCTACACCTTC. Translation: CASSLRTGGNYGYTF.

V and J are TRBV5-1 and TRBJ1-1; 8 bases match TRBD1. The CDR3 sequence is 15 residues long. V lost 2 bases and J lost 1; bases outside the gene matches: 4. Germline V lookup: CDR1 SGHRS, CDR2 YFSETQ. The CDR3 sequence is CASSLLGQANTEAFF. CDR3 in DNA: TGCGCCAGCAGCTTACTGGGACAGGCGAACACTGAAGCTTTCTTT. The full variable domain, completed using reference TRBV5-1 and TRBJ1-1, is KAGVTQTPRYLIKTRGQQVTLSCSPISGHRSVSWYQQTPGQGLQFLFEYFSETQRNKGNFPGRFSGRQFSNSRSEMNVSTLELGDSALYLCASSLLGQANTEAFFGQGTRLTVV.

The rearrangement joins TRBV5-1 to TRBJ1-4, with unresolved D. CDR3 length: 14 residues. Germline V CDR1 and CDR2: SGHRS, YFSETQ. Trimming left V 0 bases short and J 3 bases short, with 6 bases between. In DNA form, the CDR3 reads TGCGCCAGCAGCTTGGGTTCGTCTAATGAAAAACTGTTTTTT. This translates into CASSLGSSNEKLFF.